Listed below are T cell receptor beta chains from one sample, sequenced in a study of control samples from healthy donors and cancer patients. Using immunoSEQ multiplex PCR, the repertoire was profiled, and TCRdb retains in-frame clones only, with some absent. The sample has 130,000 to 150,000 clones, more than 85% seen once. Sample: blood. The source is a man aged 30 to 39 in good health. CDR3s include the opening cysteine and the closing phenylalanine or tryptophan. D genes are given only for firm matches. The size of a clone is reported for some rows only, either as once, few or many, or as a class for expanded clones.

v_call	clone_size	d_call	j_call	cdr3_nt	cdr3_aa
TRBV5-4	-	TRBD1	TRBJ2-2	TGTGCCAGCAGCTTTTGGGGACAGGGGTCCGGGGAGCTGTTTTTT	CASSFWGQGSGELFF
TRBV7-9	-	-	TRBJ2-6	TGTGCCAGCAGCTTAGAGGGAACTGGGGCCAACGTCCTGACTTTC	CASSLEGTGANVLTF
TRBV2	-	-	TRBJ2-7	TGTGCCAGCAGCCTAGTTACTACCTACGAGCAGTACTTC	CASSLVTTYEQYF
TRBV10-3	-	-	TRBJ1-1	TGTGCCACCGTACTGAACACTGAAGCTTTCTTT	CATVLNTEAFF
TRBV12-2	once	-	TRBJ2-4	TGTGCAAGTCGCTTAAAGCCTGGACAGAAAAACATTCAGTACTTC	CASRLKPGQKNIQYF
TRBV28	-	-	TRBJ2-2	TGTGCCATCGACCTACAGGGAACCGGGGAGCTGTTTTTT	CAIDLQGTGELFF
TRBV12-3/TRBV12-4	-	-	TRBJ1-6	TGTGCCAGCCGCCGCGGTAATTCACCCCTCCACTTT	CASRRGNSPLHF
TRBV5-1	once	TRBD1	TRBJ1-5	TGCGCCAGCAGCTTGGGAGACAGGGTAGGGCAGCCCCAGCATTTT	CASSLGDRVGQPQHF
TRBV9	-	-	TRBJ2-3	TGTGCCAGCAGCGTAGTTGGTTGGCAGGGGTCCGATACGCAGTATTTT	CASSVVGWQGSDTQYF
TRBV11-2	-	-	TRBJ1-5	TGTGCCAGCAGCTTAGATCTGGGTCAGCCCCAGCATTTT	CASSLDLGQPQHF
TRBV28	-	TRBD2	TRBJ2-1	TGTGCCAGCAGTAAAGGGCGGGGAGGGTACAATGAGCAGTTCTTC	CASSKGRGGYNEQFF
TRBV9	-	-	TRBJ1-5	TGTGCCAGCAGCGCTGGGACTAACTTGGGTCAGCCCCAGCATTTT	CASSAGTNLGQPQHF
TRBV24-1	-	-	TRBJ2-1	TGTGCCACCAGTGATCCCCCAGGGGGGTGGCAGTTCTTC	CATSDPPGGWQFF